The 32 T cell receptor beta chains given below trace back to one sample, sequenced in a study of technical replicates of blood from a few donors. Only in-frame clones appear in the TCRdb table, and some are missing; sequencing was by immunoSEQ multiplex PCR. This sample yields 55,000 to 75,000 clones, of which roughly 89% are seen a single time; about 3.6% belongs to the top ten. Sequencing used PBMCs. All receptors derive from a human donor in good health. Some clones in this sample may be carry-over from other donors' samples.

The chain is built from TRBV4-3 and TRBJ2-3, with 7 bases identical to TRBD2. This CDR3 comprises 14 residues. Germline CDR1 reads LGHNA; CDR2 reads YSLEER. V trimming: 1 base; J trimming: 10 bases; junction bases outside the gene matches: 8. The CDR3 nucleotides read TGCGCCAGCAGCCAAGCGGGAGGCCTGACGGCGCAGTATTTT. The encoded protein is CASSQAGGLTAQYF.

The chain combines TRBV5-8 with TRBJ1-5, with D perhaps TRBD1 (6 bases). Germline V gene data show CDR1 as SGHTS and CDR2 as YDEGEE. This CDR3 contains 14 residues. V was pared by 4 bases and J by 7 bases, with 15 bases between. CDR3 DNA sequence: TGTGCCAGCAGCCTAAGGGGGATGTGGCAGCCCCAGCATTTT. This encodes CASSLRGMWQPQHF.

V and J are TRBV2 and TRBJ2-1, with a weak D call TRBD2 (6 bases). The CDR3 has 15 amino acids. Germline V gives CDR1 SNHLY, CDR2 FYNNEI. V was cut by 4 bases and J by 3 bases, with 13 bases left in between. For the CDR3, the DNA is TGTGCCAGCAGTGGGGACTCCGGGGGCTACAATGAGCAGTTCTTC. Amino acid sequence: CASSGDSGGYNEQFF.

The rearrangement links TRBV4-1 to TRBJ1-2; TRBD1 might be the D (6 bases). Germline V gives CDR1 MGHRA, CDR2 YSYEKL. V was trimmed by 1 base and J by 8 bases, leaving 14 bases between them. This CDR3 has 14 amino acids. The CDR3 sequence: CASSQGGGEKGYTF. In DNA form, the CDR3 reads TGCGCCAGCAGCCAAGGAGGGGGAGAGAAGGGCTACACCTTC.

In this sample, this clone turned up many times. The rearrangement links TRBV7-6 to TRBJ2-2, with TRBD1 identical over 10 bases. The CDR3 consists of 17 residues. The V segment lost 5 bases and the J segment 0 bases; nucleotides outside the gene matches: 6. Per germline, CDR1 SGHVS and CDR2 FNYEAQ. The CDR3 sequence: CASSTDRGWSNTGELFF. CDR3 sequence (DNA): TGTGCCAGCAGCACGGACAGGGGGTGGTCGAACACCGGGGAGCTGTTTTTT.

This clone has just one count. The rearrangement joins TRBV6-1 to TRBJ1-4; D gene ambiguous. The V and J ends lost 11 bases and 5 bases respectively, with 12 bases between them. The germline V gene has CDR1 MNHNS and CDR2 SASEGT. CDR3 length: 12 residues. Here the CDR3 DNA reads TGTGCCGACCGGCGGGCAAATGAAAAACTGTTTTTT. This translates into CADRRANEKLFF.

The chain links TRBV27 to TRBJ1-5; D may be TRBD1 (6 bases). Deletions cut 8 bases from V and 5 bases from J, with 16 bases between. Looked up from germline, CDR1 is MNHEY and CDR2 is SMNVEV (reference sequence). This CDR3 is built from 14 residues. CDR3 nucleotide sequence: TGTGCCAGCCCCCACCGGGACACTTATCAGCCCCAGCATTTT. It yields the protein CASPHRDTYQPQHF.

The V and J genes are TRBV11-2 and TRBJ2-7, with D perhaps matching TRBD1 (6 bases). The CDR3 is 15 residues long. V was pared by 7 bases and J by 5 bases, with 21 bases between. Germline V gene data show CDR1 as SGHAT and CDR2 as FQNNGV. DNA of the CDR3: TGTGCCAGCACTTCGGGTAGGGGGTTGTTACACGAGCAGTACTTC. Its protein product is CASTSGRGLLHEQYF.

The chain carries TRBV15 and TRBJ2-7; no clear D gene. V was cut by 0 bases and J by 2 bases, with 8 bases left in between. The CDR3 length is 14 residues. CDR1 and CDR2 (germline): LNHNV, YYDKDF (reference sequence). The CDR3 is CATSRDIIPYEQYF. The DNA for the CDR3 is TGTGCCACCAGCAGAGATATTATCCCCTACGAGCAGTACTTC.

The chain uses TRBV19 and TRBJ2-6, with no clear D. The CDR3 length is 17 residues. Germline CDR1 LNHDA, CDR2 SQIVND (reference sequence). The V end lost 5 bases, the J end lost 0 bases, and 14 bases lay between the germline ends. The CDR3 loop reads CASSVPGDSSGANVLTF. CDR3 DNA: TGTGCCAGTAGTGTGCCCGGAGATAGCTCTGGGGCCAACGTCCTGACTTTC. The entire variable domain, with the rest obtained from reference TRBV19 and TRBJ2-6, is as follows: DGGITQSPKYLFRKEGQNVTLSCEQNLNHDAMYWYRQDPGQGLRLIYYSQIVNDFQKGDIAEGYSVSREKKESFPLTVTSAQKNPTAFYLCASSVPGDSSGANVLTFGAGSRLTVL.

The gene calls are TRBV23-1 and TRBJ1-2; D not certain. TRBV23-1 is an ORF, and what it does is uncertain. Trimming took 5 bases from V and 3 from J, leaving 28 bases between them. This CDR3 contains 19 residues. The CDR3 sequence: CASSGSFQTGSRDDYGYTF. The CDR3 nucleotides read TGCGCCAGCAGTGGCAGTTTCCAGACCGGGTCCCGGGATGACTATGGCTACACCTTC.

This rearrangement joins TRBV11-3 to TRBJ2-2, with TRBD1 identical over 7 bases. The CDR3 runs 14 residues. Looked up from germline, CDR1 is SGHNT and CDR2 is YENEEA. Trimming removed 4 bases from V and 1 base from J; junction bases left unmatched: 0. The CDR3, as DNA: TGTGCCAGCAGCTACAGGGGGAACACCGGGGAGCTGTTTTTT. Translation gives CASSYRGNTGELFF.

The chain's CDR3 is CASSSSLAGGPGWSTDTQYF. CDR3 DNA: TGTGCCAGCAGCTCCTCACTAGCGGGGGGGCCTGGGTGGAGCACAGATACGCAGTATTTT. This chain joins TRBV11-3 and TRBJ2-3; 13 bases line up with TRBD2. The CDR3 contains 20 residues. Per the germline V gene, CDR1 is SGHNT and CDR2 is YENEEA. The ends lost 4 bases at V and 0 bases at J; junction bases unmatched: 13.

On this clone itself: The sample carries other DNA sequences with the same CDR3. The chain uses TRBV4-1 and TRBJ2-7; 7 nucleotides agree with TRBD1. Germline trimming cut 0 bases from V and 4 bases from J; bases unmatched to any gene: 6. This CDR3 comprises 15 residues. From germline, CDR1 is MGHRA and CDR2 YSYEKL. The CDR3 here is CASSQDPGTDYEQYF. The CDR3 DNA sequence: TGCGCCAGCAGCCAAGATCCGGGGACAGATTACGAGCAGTACTTC.

This clone was counted between two and nine times. The rearrangement links TRBV10-3 to TRBJ2-3, with 10 bases fitting TRBD2. The CDR3 has 14 residues. Germline V gene sequence: CDR1 ENHRY, CDR2 SYGVKD. The ends lost 3 bases at V and 6 bases at J; junction bases unmatched: 3. The CDR3 region is CAISETTSGDTQYF. The CDR3 DNA reads TGTGCCATCAGTGAAACGACTAGCGGGGATACGCAGTATTTT.

The V and J genes are TRBV11-2 and TRBJ1-2; D uncertain. The CDR3 length is 15 residues. Per germline, CDR1 SGHAT and CDR2 FQNNGV. V was shortened by 4 bases and J by 4 bases, with 16 bases between the two germline ends. The CDR3 nucleotides read TGTGCCAGCAGCTCCGGCGGCAGAGAGGGCTATGGCTACACCTTC. It is translated as CASSSGGREGYGYTF.

This rearrangement joins TRBV9 to TRBJ2-2; D ambiguous. Trimming removed 2 bases at V and 5 bases at J, with 10 bases between. The V gene's germline CDR1 is SGDLS and CDR2 YYNGEE. The CDR3 is 14 residues long. CDR3 residues: CASSVSRWTGELFF. The CDR3 bases are TGTGCCAGCAGCGTGTCCAGGTGGACCGGGGAGCTGTTTTTT. The whole variable domain, filled in from reference TRBV9 and TRBJ2-2, reads DSGVTQTPKHLITATGQRVTLRCSPRSGDLSVYWYQQSLDQGLQFLIQYYNGEERAKGNILERFSAQQFPDLHSELNLSSLELGDSALYFCASSVSRWTGELFFGEGSRLTVL.

The V and J genes are TRBV2 and TRBJ1-4; 7 positions agree with TRBD1. Germline V gene data show CDR1 as SNHLY and CDR2 as FYNNEI. Trimming removed 6 bases from V and 8 bases from J; junction bases left unmatched: 6. The CDR3 length is 13 residues. The CDR3 loop is CASRGGAKEKLFF. In DNA, the CDR3 is TGTGCCAGCAGAGGGGGCGCCAAGGAAAAACTGTTTTTT.

The gene calls are TRBV4-1 and TRBJ2-2; D possibly corresponds to TRBD2 (5 bases). Germline V lookup: CDR1 MGHRA, CDR2 YSYEKL. V was cut by 4 bases and J by 2 bases, with 14 bases left in between. The CDR3 sequence is 16 residues long. CDR3: CASSPERVRNTGELFF. CDR3 in DNA: TGCGCCAGCAGCCCCGAGAGGGTTCGCAACACCGGGGAGCTGTTTTTT.

The gene calls are TRBV9 and TRBJ2-4; D is uncertain. Germline CDR1 reads SGDLS; CDR2 reads YYNGEE. Deletions cut 3 bases from V and 6 bases from J, with 16 bases between. The length of the CDR3 is 15 residues. The CDR3 DNA sequence: TGTGCCAGCAGCGACCCACGCCGGCGGAGAAACATTCAGTACTTC. Amino acids: CASSDPRRRRNIQYF.

The V gene is TRBV2, the J gene TRBJ2-7; D not certain. Per the germline V gene, CDR1 is SNHLY and CDR2 is FYNNEI. V shed 8 bases and J shed 3 bases, with 17 bases lying between them. CDR3 size: 14 residues. The CDR3 nucleotides read TGTGCCAGCCAAGCCGGATCTAGGTACTACGAGCAGTACTTC. It translates to CASQAGSRYYEQYF. Complete variable domain (other parts from reference TRBV2 and TRBJ2-7): EPEVTQTPSHQVTQMGQEVILRCVPISNHLYFYWYRQILGQKVEFLVSFYNNEISEKSEIFDDQFSVERPDGSNFTLKIRSTKLEDSAMYFCASQAGSRYYEQYFGPGTRLTVT.

This clone was seen once. This sequence joins TRBV29-1 and TRBJ1-2; no clear D gene. Trimming took off 3 bases at V and 2 bases at J, with 13 bases between the two ends. Per the germline V gene, CDR1 is SQVTM and CDR2 is ANQGSEA. This CDR3 has 14 residues. The CDR3 nucleotides read TGCAGCGTTGATGAGGAGGGCTGGAACTATGGCTACACCTTC. Its translation is CSVDEEGWNYGYTF.

V usage is TRBV2 and J usage is TRBJ2-7; 10 bases line up with TRBD1. The CDR3 sequence is 13 residues long. The V segment lost 7 bases and the J segment 5 bases; nucleotides outside the gene matches: 5. The V gene's germline CDR1 is SNHLY and CDR2 FYNNEI. The CDR3 region is CASTGTGDHEQYF. CDR3 DNA sequence: TGTGCCAGCACCGGGACAGGGGACCACGAGCAGTACTTC.

The chain is built from TRBV29-1 and TRBJ2-5; TRBD1 matches 9 bases. Trimming removed 8 bases from V and 5 bases from J; junction bases left unmatched: 6. The CDR3 has 12 amino acids. Germline lookup yields CDR1 SQVTM and CDR2 ANQGSEA. The CDR3 DNA reads as TGCAGCTTTCGACAGGGGGGCGAGACCCAGTACTTC. It specifies CSFRQGGETQYF.

This clone was recorded a few times. The gene calls are TRBV4-2 and TRBJ1-1; D might be TRBD1 (6 bases). Trimming removed 1 base from V and 4 bases from J, with 10 bases in between. The CDR3 sequence is 14 residues long. Germline V gene lookup returns CDR1 LGHNA and CDR2 YNFKEQ. The CDR3 spells CASSQGGGATEAFF. CDR3 in DNA: TGTGCCAGCAGCCAAGGAGGGGGTGCCACTGAAGCTTTCTTT.

Comment on this clone: The sample contains more than one DNA sequence encoding this CDR3. This chain connects TRBV5-1 to TRBJ2-5; D is possibly TRBD1 (6 bases). Between the trimmed V and J ends, which lost 0 bases and 4 bases, there was a span of 7 bases. Germline-derived CDR1 and CDR2 are SGHRS and YFSETQ. The CDR3 spans 13 residues. The DNA for the CDR3 is TGCGCCAGCAGCTTGGGAGGGGGAGAGACCCAGTACTTC. Its protein is CASSLGGGETQYF.

This clone came up once. V and J are TRBV5-6 and TRBJ2-1; 8 positions match TRBD1. The CDR3 sequence is 14 residues long. From germline, CDR1 is SGHDT and CDR2 YYEEEE. The ends lost 5 bases at V and 5 bases at J; junction bases unmatched: 6. The CDR3: CASSQDRADNEQFF. The CDR3 nucleotides are TGTGCCAGCAGTCAGGACAGGGCAGACAATGAGCAGTTCTTC. The full variable domain, rest sourced from reference TRBV5-6 and TRBJ2-1, is DAGVTQSPTHLIKTRGQQVTLRCSPKSGHDTVSWYQQALGQGPQFIFQYYEEEERQRGNFPDRFSGHQFPNYSSELNVNALLLGDSALYLCASSQDRADNEQFFGPGTRLTVL.

The CDR3 DNA sequence: TGTGCCAGCTCACCGTTTGGAACAGTACAGAACACTGAAGCTTTCTTT. As protein: CASSPFGTVQNTEAFF. The chain recombines TRBV18 with TRBJ1-1, with D uncertain. Germline CDR1 reads KGHSH; CDR2 reads LQKENI. This CDR3 spans 16 amino acids. Trimming took 3 bases from V and 1 from J, leaving 15 bases between them.

V is TRBV5-1 and J is TRBJ2-5, with D tentatively TRBD2 (6 bases). This CDR3 is built from 15 residues. V was pared by 0 bases and J by 10 bases, with 19 bases between. Germline CDR1 is SGHRS and CDR2 is YFSETQ. The CDR3 is CASSLDAGWRGDQYF. In DNA form, the CDR3 reads TGCGCCAGCAGCTTGGACGCGGGCTGGAGGGGTGACCAGTACTTC.

V usage is TRBV7-9 and J usage is TRBJ2-3, with 7 bases that match TRBD1. The CDR3 consists of 15 residues. Looked up from germline, CDR1 is SEHNR and CDR2 is FQNEAQ (reference sequence). With V trimmed by 3 bases and J by 0 bases, 3 bases remained unmatched. CDR3 loop: CASSFYRGSTDTQYF. The CDR3 nucleotides are TGTGCCAGCAGCTTTTACAGGGGAAGCACAGATACGCAGTATTTT.

The V call is TRBV19, the J call TRBJ2-7; D unresolved. V dropped 1 base and J dropped 0 bases, with 7 bases sitting between them. Germline lookup yields CDR1 LNHDA and CDR2 SQIVND (reference sequence). This CDR3 is built from 14 residues. The CDR3 nucleotides read TGTGCCAGTAGTATAGTTGGTAGCTCCTACGAGCAGTACTTC. Its translation is CASSIVGSSYEQYF. Complete variable domain (other parts from reference TRBV19 and TRBJ2-7): DGGITQSPKYLFRKEGQNVTLSCEQNLNHDAMYWYRQDPGQGLRLIYYSQIVNDFQKGDIAEGYSVSREKKESFPLTVTSAQKNPTAFYLCASSIVGSSYEQYFGPGTRLTVT.

This clone was observed a handful of times. The chain combines TRBV7-3 with TRBJ1-1; D not resolved. This CDR3 has 14 residues. Germline CDR1 is SGHTA and CDR2 is FQGTGA. Trimming stripped 0 bases from V and 3 bases from J, with 8 bases between. CDR3 coding DNA: TGTGCCAGCAGCTTAACCCAAGGAGACACTGAAGCTTTCTTT. Translation: CASSLTQGDTEAFF.